Presented here are 29 T cell receptor beta chains from one specimen sequenced in a study of circulating CD8 cells and anti-PD-1 response in melanoma. Live CD3+CD8+TCRalphabeta+ cells were sorted into four subsets by PD-1 and/or TIGIT. Each library started from around 15 ng of total RNA using the QIAseq Immune Repertoire TCR panel. One entry per CDR3 protein results from TCRdb running MiXCR on the reads. The table lists 55 to 60 distinct CDR3 sequences. This specimen consisted of CD8+ T cells from PBMCs, obtained at baseline or after one month of anti-PD-1 therapy (not recorded which). Source of these receptors: a human donor with melanoma.

In this sample, this clonotype is hyperexpanded. The rearrangement joins TRBV5-4 to TRBJ2-2; D remains ambiguous. V was shortened by 2 bases and J by 6 bases, with 8 bases between the two germline ends. Germline V gene data show CDR1 as SGHNT and CDR2 as YYREEE (reference sequence). This CDR3 is built from 13 residues. The CDR3 DNA is TGTGCCAGCAGCTTTAGTGATCCCGGGGAGCTGTTTTTT. Amino acid sequence: CASSFSDPGELFF.

This clonotype is labeled hyperexpanded (1% or more). The genes are TRBV4-3 and TRBJ2-1; TRBD1 or TRBD2 may be the D gene (5 bases each). This CDR3 spans 15 amino acids. CDR1 is LGHNA, CDR2 YSLEER, per germline. V was shortened by 4 bases and J by 5 bases, with 15 bases between the two germline ends. As DNA, the CDR3 is TGCGCCAGCAGCCTGACTCGGGACCGAAACAATGAGCAGTTCTTC. Residues: CASSLTRDRNNEQFF.

This clonotype is hyperexpanded (1% or more) by share. This chain links TRBV28 with TRBJ2-7; TRBD2 matches 10 bases. Trimming removed 2 bases from V and 2 bases from J; junction bases left unmatched: 0. CDR3 length equals 14 residues. Per germline, CDR1 MDHEN and CDR2 SYDVKM. The CDR3 region has the DNA TGTGCCAGCAGTTTACTAGCGGGAGCCTACGAGCAGTACTTC. Amino acid sequence: CASSLLAGAYEQYF.

This clonotype rates as hyperexpanded (1% or more). The V gene is TRBV20-1, the J gene TRBJ2-4; D may be TRBD2 (6 bases). The CDR3 totals 13 residues. The germline gives CDR1 DFQATT, CDR2 SNEGSKA (reference sequence). Between the trimmed V and J ends, which lost 5 bases and 0 bases, there was a span of 8 bases. Written as DNA, the CDR3 is TGCAGTGCTGGGGGACTAGCCAAAAACATTCAGTACTTC. Its protein product is CSAGGLAKNIQYF.

This clonotype is termed hyperexpanded. This chain connects TRBV18 to TRBJ1-1; D remains unclear. Germline CDR1 and CDR2: KGHSH and LQKENI. CDR3 size: 16 residues. With 0 bases removed from V and 2 bases from J, the gap between germline ends came to 13 bases. The CDR3 protein is CASSPPFGRGNTEAFF. DNA for the CDR3: TGTGCCAGCTCACCACCCTTCGGACGCGGAAACACTGAAGCTTTCTTT.

The chain combines TRBV25-1 with TRBJ2-2, with unresolved D. The CDR3 is 12 residues long. The germline gives CDR1 MGHDK, CDR2 SYGVNS. V lost 8 bases and J 5 bases, leaving 9 bases between the germline ends. The CDR3 loop reads CASEEGTGELFF. The CDR3 DNA sequence: TGTGCCAGCGAGGAAGGGACCGGGGAGCTGTTTTTT.

This clonotype is large in the sample. The chain joins TRBV20-1 to TRBJ2-1; TRBD2 agrees at 12 bases. Germline CDR1 is DFQATT and CDR2 is SNEGSKA (reference sequence). V was pared by 0 bases and J by 0 bases, with 3 bases of the junction left unmatched. The CDR3 sequence is 17 residues long. CDR3 residues: CSAREPLAGGSYNEQFF. In DNA, the CDR3 is TGCAGTGCTAGAGAGCCACTAGCGGGAGGCTCCTACAATGAGCAGTTCTTC.

For this clonotype: This may be a read error, as it is one base from a much larger clone. This rearrangement joins TRBV25-1 to TRBJ1-4; D gene ambiguous. The germline gives CDR1 MGHDK, CDR2 SYGVNS. V shed 4 bases and J shed 16 bases, with 16 bases lying between them. This CDR3 region has 12 residues. CDR3 DNA: TGTGCCAGCAGTGCCCCTCTCGGAGGGCCGTTTTTT. Translation: CASSAPLGGPFF. Combining the CDR3 with reference TRBV25-1 and TRBJ1-4 gives the whole variable domain EADIYQTPRYLVIGTGKKITLECSQTMGHDKMYWYQQDPGMELHLIHYSYGVNSTEKGDLSSESTVSRIRTEHFPLTLESARPSHTSQYLCASSAPLGGPFFGSGTQLSVL.

On this clonotype itself: A much larger clonotype is one base distant, so this may be a read error. This rearrangement joins TRBV4-3 to TRBJ2-1; D is tentatively TRBD1 or TRBD2 (5 bases each). Germline CDR1 reads LGHNA; CDR2 reads YSLEER. CDR3 length: 15 amino acids. The CDR3 protein is CASSLTRDRNNGQFF. The DNA for the CDR3 is TGCGCCAGCAGCCTGACTCGGGACCGAAACAATGGGCAGTTCTTC.

Within the sample, this clonotype is large. The chain joins TRBV11-2 to TRBJ2-1, with TRBD2 matching over 14 bases. This CDR3 is built from 19 residues. V lost 7 bases to trimming and J lost 4 bases; unmatched junction nucleotides: 15. CDR1 is SGHAT and CDR2 is FQNNGV in the germline V gene. CDR3 bases: TGTGCCAGCATCGGGAAGGGACTAGCGGGAGAGGTCTCGTACAATGAGCAGTTCTTC. Protein product: CASIGKGLAGEVSYNEQFF.

This clonotype is deemed hyperexpanded (1% or more). This sequence joins TRBV28 and TRBJ2-1; D is unclear. The CDR3 spans 15 residues. Germline V gene sequence: CDR1 MDHEN, CDR2 SYDVKM. V dropped 7 bases and J dropped 1 base, with 14 bases sitting between them. Here the CDR3 reads CASNQALRSYNEQFF. Here the CDR3 DNA reads TGTGCCAGCAATCAAGCGCTAAGGTCCTACAATGAGCAGTTCTTC.

This clonotype was counted between two and nine times. This chain joins TRBV11-2 and TRBJ2-5; D gene unclear. Between the trimmed V and J ends, which lost 3 bases and 5 bases, there was a span of 10 bases. The CDR3 covers 13 residues. Germline V gene lookup returns CDR1 SGHAT and CDR2 FQNNGV. The chain's CDR3 is CASSFWRTETQYF. In nucleotides, the CDR3 is TGTGCCAGCAGCTTTTGGCGTACGGAGACCCAGTACTTC. The full variable domain, with the rest looked up from reference TRBV11-2 and TRBJ2-5, is EAGVAQSPRYKIIEKRQSVAFWCNPISGHATLYWYQQILGQGPKLLIQFQNNGVVDDSQLPKDRFSAERLKGVDSTLKIQPAKLEDSAVYLCASSFWRTETQYFGPGTRLLVL.

This clonotype ranks as hyperexpanded. The V and J genes are TRBV2 and TRBJ2-3; D is undetermined. Looked up from germline, CDR1 is SNHLY and CDR2 is FYNNEI. The length of the CDR3 is 16 residues. Trimming removed 8 bases at V and 0 bases at J, with 18 bases between. In nucleotides, the CDR3 is TGTGCCAGCGCCCGAACTCATGGTCTGAGCACAGATACGCAGTATTTT. This gives the protein CASARTHGLSTDTQYF.

This clonotype was observed a handful of times. The rearrangement joins TRBV24-1 to TRBJ2-2; 10 bases align to TRBD1. There are 16 residues in the CDR3. After removal of 3 bases from V and 6 bases from J, the junction contained 6 bases not matched to a gene. Per the germline V gene, CDR1 is KGHDR and CDR2 is SFDVKD. In DNA form, the CDR3 reads TGTGCCACCAGTGATCCGACAGGGGGCGAGTCCGGGGAGCTGTTTTTT. Its protein is CATSDPTGGESGELFF.

The chain recombines TRBV24-1 with TRBJ1-1, with D maybe TRBD1 (6 bases). CDR1 is KGHDR and CDR2 is SFDVKD in the germline V gene. This CDR3 has 15 amino acids. V was cut by 5 bases and J by 6 bases, with 18 bases left in between. CDR3 in amino acids: CATSAGHLGSPEAFF. As DNA, the CDR3 is TGTGCCACCAGTGCGGGACACCTCGGGAGCCCTGAAGCTTTCTTT.

By sample share, this clonotype is hyperexpanded. The rearrangement uses TRBV20-1 and TRBJ2-1; D is possibly TRBD2 (6 bases). This CDR3 has 14 residues. V lost 5 bases, J lost 3 bases, and 14 bases lay in between. Germline V lookup: CDR1 DFQATT, CDR2 SNEGSKA (reference sequence). This chain's CDR3 is CSAVWGGNYNEQFF. The CDR3 nucleotides are TGCAGTGCTGTTTGGGGCGGGAACTACAATGAGCAGTTCTTC.

In the case of this clonotype: Its ends do not fully match the called genes, so a read error is possible. This chain connects TRBV5-4 to TRBJ1-5; tentative D call: TRBD1 (5 bases). The CDR3 is 18 residues long. CDR1 and CDR2 (germline): SGHNT, YYREEE (reference sequence). The CDR3 region is CASNPLGTPDYSNQPQHF. As DNA, the CDR3 is TGTGCCAGCAACCCCCTCGGGACCCCAGATTATAGCAACCAGCCCCAGCATTTT.

CDR3 in amino acids: CASGSYEQYF. The DNA of the CDR3 is TGTGCCAGCGGGTCGTACGAGCAGTACTTC. The chain employs TRBV28 and TRBJ2-7, with D unclear. The CDR3 runs to 10 residues. V was clipped by 8 bases and J by 4 bases, with 6 bases between them. Germline V gives CDR1 MDHEN, CDR2 SYDVKM.

Worth noting for this clonotype: A read error is possible here, since a much larger clone lies one base away. The chain is built from TRBV5-4 and TRBJ2-2, with D unclear. The CDR3 length is 13 residues. Trimming took off 4 bases at V and 6 bases at J, with 10 bases between the two ends. Germline V lookup: CDR1 SGHNT, CDR2 YYREEE (reference sequence). Here the CDR3 DNA reads TGTGCCAGCAGCCTTAGTGATCCCGGGGAGCTGTTTTTT. Translation gives CASSLSDPGELFF.

Sample share makes this clonotype large. The rearrangement uses TRBV28 and TRBJ2-6; D ambiguous. The germline V gene encodes CDR1 MDHEN and CDR2 SYDVKM. The CDR3 spans 17 residues. Deletions cut 0 bases from V and 1 base from J, with 10 bases between. DNA for the CDR3: TGTGCCAGCAGTTTATGGACCTCTAGTTCTGGGGCCAACGTCCTGACTTTC. Translated: CASSLWTSSSGANVLTF.

The chain joins TRBV6-4 to TRBJ2-3; the D gene is possibly TRBD1 (5 bases). V was trimmed by 0 bases and J by 4 bases, leaving 11 bases between them. Germline assignment: CDR1 MRHNA and CDR2 SNTAGT. The CDR3 contains 15 residues. The CDR3 sequence: CASSDSQGEADTQYF. For the CDR3, the DNA is TGTGCCAGCAGTGACTCTCAGGGCGAAGCAGATACGCAGTATTTT.

In its sample, this clonotype ranks as large (0.1 to 1%). This chain links TRBV29-1 with TRBJ1-1; the D gene is possibly TRBD1 (5 bases). V lost 6 bases, J lost 1 base, and 15 bases lay in between. The germline V gene encodes CDR1 SQVTM and CDR2 ANQGSEA. The CDR3 has 14 residues. Written as DNA, the CDR3 is TGCAGCGTGACCGACAGACCGGAGAACACTGAAGCTTTCTTT. This sequence encodes CSVTDRPENTEAFF.

By share of the sample, this clonotype is hyperexpanded. The CDR3 loop is CASSLRVSNLSNYGYTF. CDR3 nucleotide sequence: TGTGCCAGCAGTTTAAGGGTCAGCAACCTCTCTAACTATGGCTACACCTTC. This chain links TRBV27 with TRBJ1-2; D remains unclear. The CDR3 spans 17 residues. V lost 2 bases and J 0 bases, leaving 16 bases between the germline ends. Germline lookup yields CDR1 MNHEY and CDR2 SMNVEV (reference sequence).

This clonotype is hyperexpanded. V gene TRBV15 combines with J gene TRBJ2-5; TRBD1 matches 8 bases. V gave up 4 bases and J gave up 3 bases; unmatched junction bases: 4. From germline, CDR1 is LNHNV and CDR2 YYDKDF (reference sequence). The CDR3 consists of 14 residues. The CDR3 sequence is CATSTGQGEETQYF. The CDR3 coding sequence is TGTGCCACCAGCACAGGACAGGGAGAAGAGACCCAGTACTTC.

The CDR3 region has the DNA TGTGCCAGCAGTGAAAAGGATGAGCAGTTCTTC. Its protein product is CASSEKDEQFF. This rearrangement joins TRBV2 to TRBJ2-1; D call uncertain. This CDR3 is built from 11 residues. Germline V gene data show CDR1 as SNHLY and CDR2 as FYNNEI. Trimming removed 2 bases at V and 8 bases at J, with 4 bases between.

This clonotype turned up a few times. This sequence joins TRBV7-3 and TRBJ2-5, with 8 bases identical to TRBD2. This CDR3 has 14 amino acids. CDR1 is SGHTA, CDR2 FQGTGA, per germline. J was trimmed by 4 bases and V by 6 bases; bases with no gene match: 7. The CDR3 nucleotides are TGTGCCAGCAGTCCAGCGGGAGCCGGAGAGACCCAGTACTTC. This codes for CASSPAGAGETQYF.

To note about this clonotype: The CDR3 does not end in the conserved phenylalanine or tryptophan, so this is likely a read error. J is TRBJ2-4 and V is TRBV20-1; TRBD2 is a possible D gene (6 bases). The V and J ends lost 5 bases and 0 bases respectively, with 8 bases between them. The germline V gene has CDR1 DFQATT and CDR2 SNEGSKA (reference sequence). The CDR3 runs 13 residues. The DNA of the CDR3 is TGCAGTGCTTGGGGACTAGCCAAAAACATTCAGTACCTC. Its translation: CSAWGLAKNIQYL.

The chain couples TRBV20-1 to TRBJ1-5; 12 bases are shared with TRBD1. The CDR3 sequence is 15 residues long. Per germline, CDR1 DFQATT and CDR2 SNEGSKA (reference sequence). The V and J ends lost 6 bases and 6 bases, in that order; junction bases with no gene match: 9. The CDR3 region has the DNA TGCAGTGCAACAGGGACAGGGGGCGGAAGTCAGCCCCAGCATTTT. Amino acids: CSATGTGGGSQPQHF.

In this sample, this clonotype is hyperexpanded. This chain uses TRBV5-6 with TRBJ2-3; 7 nucleotides agree with TRBD1. CDR1 and CDR2 (germline): SGHDT, YYEEEE. Trimming took 3 bases from V and 5 from J; bases not matched to a gene: 3. CDR3 length equals 13 residues. Here the CDR3 DNA reads TGTGCCAGCAGCTACGACAGGGTAGATACGCAGTATTTT. Translating it yields CASSYDRVDTQYF.